In this sample, the clone carrying this T cell receptor beta chain turned up a few times. The antigen is not known. The sample belongs to a study of cytotoxic CD8 clonotypes in ibrutinib-treated CLL. Turning to the study itself: The patients, around 12 relapsed/refractory and around 15 treatment-naive, included about 18 who were IGHV unmutated. Study outcomes and limitations: Baseline levels were approached again at progression, after clonality had risen at ibrutinib response. Exceeding age-matched healthy donors, baseline clonality also tracked the counts of circulating CD8+ T cells. On treatment, the uncommon public clonotypes contracted or remained stable.

The J segment lost 7 bases and the V segment lost 5 bases, leaving 8 bases of the junction unmatched. The CDR3 spans 14 residues. CDR1 and CDR2 (germline): SEHNR, FQNEAQ (reference sequence). The method was immunoSEQ multiplex PCR; TCRdb's version includes in-frame clones alone and lacks a portion of them. The sample lists about 13,000 clones, 55% to 75% occurring once. V usage is TRBV7-9 and J usage is TRBJ1-2; 9 bases map to TRBD1. The receptor comes from a human donor with chronic lymphocytic leukemia. This sample comprised PBMCs, obtained before ibrutinib treatment. In DNA, the CDR3 is TGTGCCAGCAGCCCGCAACAGGGGGCGCGTGGCTACACCTTC. Its protein product is CASSPQQGARGYTF. Filled out from reference TRBV7-9 and TRBJ1-2, the complete variable domain reads DTGVSQNPRHKITKRGQNVTFRCDPISEHNRLYWYRQTLGQGPEFLTYFQNEAQLEKSRLLSDRFSAERPKGSFSTLEIQRTEQGDSAMYLCASSPQQGARGYTFGSGTRLTVV.